This T cell receptor (beta chain) is drawn from a study of blood T cell repertoires in COVID-19. The overall study: There were acute and convalescent COVID-19 samples, and they came from the United States, Italy and Spain. In each case, the material was cDNA or gDNA derived from T cells, B-cell-depleted T cells, or PBMCs.

Some clones are missing from TCRdb's copy, which holds only in-frame ones; the method was immunoSEQ multiplex PCR. Of some 300,000 clones detected, about 90% appear once; the ten largest clones hold under 1.3%. Germline lookup yields CDR1 KGHSH and CDR2 LQKENI. CDR3 length equals 15 residues. With 2 bases removed from V and 7 bases from J, the gap between germline ends came to 17 bases. The sequencing sample was made of PBMCs or T cells enriched from blood (not recorded which). The clonotype originates from a woman aged 25-40 years who had recovered from COVID-19. The chain combines TRBV18 with TRBJ1-2; D remains unclear. The CDR3 is CASSPFGLKESGYTF. The CDR3 region has the DNA TGTGCCAGCTCACCATTTGGGCTTAAAGAAAGTGGCTACACCTTC.